This entry features one T cell receptor beta chain sequence. Its antigen is unknown. This specimen comes from a study of T cell responses to AZD1222 COVID-19 vaccine. The data were produced by immunoSEQ multiplex PCR, yet TCRdb's version contains in-frame clones alone and is incomplete. The data show tens of thousands of clones, with over 75% seen just once and more than 15% held by the top ten. Study results and limitations: Clonal diversity may have been underestimated, and the donors were mostly white British, with more females than males.

The germline V gene has CDR1 SQVTM and CDR2 ANQGSEA. The V gene end was trimmed by 4 bases and the J gene end by 11 bases; junction bases not matched to a gene: 8. This CDR3 is built from 12 residues. Second doses that came at about 4 or about 12 weeks were put together. The chain has TRBV29-1 and TRBJ2-3; TRBD2 agrees at 8 bases. This receptor was taken from an adult who received the AZD1222 COVID-19 vaccine. Material: peripheral blood, obtained 28 days after the second AZD1222 dose. The CDR3 region has the DNA TGCAGCGTTGTAGGGGGTCTAGCGGGGCAGTATTTT. This codes for CSVVGGLAGQYF.